This is a list of T cell receptor beta chains from one sample in a study of CD8 T cells in ankylosing spondylitis. MiXCR, run by TCRdb on the 5' RACE reads, gives a single entry per CDR3 protein. The sample comprises a few hundred thousand distinct CDR3 sequences, over 9.5% of which are singletons, and approximately 20% rests with the top ten. Sequencing was performed on blood, either unsorted or a sorted T cell fraction (not recorded which). These receptors originate from a male donor with ankylosing spondylitis or in good health (not recorded which). Both conserved end residues are part of each CDR3. D genes are given only for firm matches. Rows give clone size only sometimes, using once, few, many, or a class for an expanded clone.

j_gene: TRBJ2-5
v_gene: TRBV28
d_gene: -
abundance: -
CDR3aa: CASSLVGGGGQETQYF
CDR3nt: TGTGCCAGCAGCCTTGTCGGTGGGGGAGGCCAAGAGACCCAGTACTTC

j_gene: TRBJ2-1
v_gene: TRBV7-3
d_gene: -
abundance: many
CDR3aa: CASSLLMDREQFF
CDR3nt: TGTGCCAGCAGCCTTCTGATGGATCGCGAGCAGTTCTTC

j_gene: TRBJ1-4
v_gene: TRBV3-1
d_gene: TRBD1
abundance: many
CDR3aa: CASSRRTGGAEKLFF
CDR3nt: TGTGCCAGCAGCCGACGGACAGGGGGAGCTGAAAAACTGTTTTTT

j_gene: TRBJ1-1
v_gene: TRBV20-1
d_gene: -
abundance: many
CDR3aa: CSARGRLTEGNTEAFF
CDR3nt: TGCAGTGCTAGAGGCAGGCTTACCGAAGGGAACACTGAAGCTTTCTTT

j_gene: TRBJ1-1
v_gene: TRBV7-9
d_gene: -
abundance: few
CDR3aa: CASKDKENTEAFF
CDR3nt: TGTGCCAGCAAGGACAAGGAGAACACTGAAGCTTTCTTT

j_gene: TRBJ2-5
v_gene: TRBV6-5
d_gene: -
abundance: many
CDR3aa: CASSYTGGQGETQYF
CDR3nt: TGTGCCAGCAGTTACACCGGGGGGCAGGGGGAGACCCAGTACTTC

j_gene: TRBJ2-1
v_gene: TRBV24-1
d_gene: -
abundance: -
CDR3aa: CAASGQPSYNEQFF
CDR3nt: TGTGCCGCTTCAGGGCAGCCCTCCTACAATGAGCAGTTCTTC

j_gene: TRBJ2-3
v_gene: TRBV24-1
d_gene: TRBD2
abundance: few
CDR3aa: CATSDSRGAGDTQYF
CDR3nt: TGTGCCACCAGTGATTCGCGGGGGGCCGGCGATACGCAGTATTTT

j_gene: TRBJ2-1
v_gene: TRBV4-2
d_gene: TRBD2
abundance: few
CDR3aa: CASSQGSQRGHNEQFF
CDR3nt: TGTGCCAGCAGCCAAGGTTCCCAGCGGGGACACAATGAGCAGTTCTTC

j_gene: TRBJ2-3
v_gene: TRBV20-1
d_gene: -
abundance: few
CDR3aa: CSAREIRSTDTQYF
CDR3nt: TGCAGTGCTAGAGAAATTAGGAGCACAGATACGCAGTATTTT

j_gene: TRBJ2-3
v_gene: TRBV6-1
d_gene: -
abundance: few
CDR3aa: CAGGRVSWGEDTQYF
CDR3nt: TGTGCCGGGGGCCGGGTCTCGTGGGGGGAAGATACGCAGTATTTT

j_gene: TRBJ2-1
v_gene: TRBV28
d_gene: TRBD2
abundance: many
CDR3aa: CASSATSGLYNEQFF
CDR3nt: TGTGCCAGCAGCGCCACTAGCGGCCTCTACAATGAGCAGTTCTTC

j_gene: TRBJ1-5
v_gene: TRBV6-1
d_gene: TRBD1
abundance: -
CDR3aa: CASGDREGNQPQHF
CDR3nt: TGTGCCAGCGGAGACAGGGAGGGCAATCAGCCCCAGCATTTT

j_gene: TRBJ2-5
v_gene: TRBV12-3/TRBV12-4
d_gene: TRBD1
abundance: many
CDR3aa: CASTLNRGSQETQYF
CDR3nt: TGTGCCAGCACCCTAAACAGGGGCTCCCAAGAGACCCAGTACTTC

j_gene: TRBJ1-5
v_gene: TRBV28
d_gene: -
abundance: -
CDR3aa: CASSPSGTSNQPQHF
CDR3nt: TGTGCCAGCAGCCCCTCCGGGACCAGCAATCAGCCCCAGCATTTT

j_gene: TRBJ2-7
v_gene: TRBV20-1
d_gene: -
abundance: few
CDR3aa: CSAAPQVPSYEQYF
CDR3nt: TGCAGTGCTGCCCCGCAGGTTCCCTCCTACGAGCAGTACTTC

j_gene: TRBJ1-5
v_gene: TRBV7-9
d_gene: -
abundance: many
CDR3aa: CASSPQSSQPQHF
CDR3nt: TGTGCCAGCAGCCCGCAATCCAGTCAGCCCCAGCATTTT

j_gene: TRBJ2-7
v_gene: TRBV7-9
d_gene: -
abundance: -
CDR3aa: CASSFSNWAYEQYF
CDR3nt: TGTGCCAGCAGCTTTAGTAACTGGGCCTACGAGCAGTACTTC

j_gene: TRBJ2-5
v_gene: TRBV20-1
d_gene: -
abundance: -
CDR3aa: CSARDFGGRLGETQYF
CDR3nt: TGCAGTGCTAGAGATTTTGGGGGGCGCCTTGGGGAGACCCAGTACTTC

j_gene: TRBJ2-3
v_gene: TRBV4-2
d_gene: -
abundance: many
CDR3aa: CASSNWDSTDTQYF
CDR3nt: TGTGCCAGCAGCAACTGGGACAGCACAGATACGCAGTATTTT

j_gene: TRBJ1-5
v_gene: TRBV5-1
d_gene: -
abundance: many
CDR3aa: CASSLEPGINSNQPQHF
CDR3nt: TGCGCCAGCAGCTTGGAGCCCGGGATTAATAGCAATCAGCCCCAGCATTTT

j_gene: TRBJ1-1
v_gene: TRBV20-1
d_gene: -
abundance: few
CDR3aa: CSARDGGNTEAFF
CDR3nt: TGCAGTGCTAGGGACGGGGGGAACACTGAAGCTTTCTTT

j_gene: TRBJ2-5
v_gene: TRBV3-1
d_gene: -
abundance: many
CDR3aa: CASSDFQETQYF
CDR3nt: TGTGCCAGCAGCGACTTCCAAGAGACCCAGTACTTC

j_gene: TRBJ1-1
v_gene: TRBV12-5
d_gene: TRBD1
abundance: many
CDR3aa: CASGPRDSENTEAFF
CDR3nt: TGTGCTAGTGGTCCTCGGGACAGCGAGAACACTGAAGCTTTCTTT

j_gene: TRBJ1-1
v_gene: TRBV5-1
d_gene: -
abundance: many
CDR3aa: CASSLVQGGSTNTEAFF
CDR3nt: TGCGCCAGCAGCTTGGTACAGGGAGGAAGTACGAACACTGAAGCTTTCTTT

j_gene: TRBJ2-1
v_gene: TRBV12-3/TRBV12-4
d_gene: TRBD2
abundance: few
CDR3aa: CASSLGLAPHNEQFF
CDR3nt: TGTGCCAGCAGTTTGGGACTAGCACCACACAATGAGCAGTTCTTC

j_gene: TRBJ1-1
v_gene: TRBV5-1
d_gene: TRBD1
abundance: -
CDR3aa: CASSSDLGQGANTEAFF
CDR3nt: TGCGCCAGCAGCTCGGACTTGGGACAGGGTGCAAACACTGAAGCTTTCTTT

j_gene: TRBJ2-6
v_gene: TRBV11-2
d_gene: -
abundance: many
CDR3aa: CASSLDLGPLSGANVLTF
CDR3nt: TGTGCCAGCAGCTTAGATTTGGGACCCCTCTCTGGGGCCAACGTCCTGACTTTC

j_gene: TRBJ1-1
v_gene: TRBV20-1
d_gene: -
abundance: few
CDR3aa: CSAREITEAFF
CDR3nt: TGCAGTGCTAGGGAGATCACTGAAGCTTTCTTT

j_gene: TRBJ1-4
v_gene: TRBV29-1
d_gene: -
abundance: many
CDR3aa: CSVGGSTNEKLFF
CDR3nt: TGCAGCGTTGGTGGATCAACTAATGAAAAACTGTTTTTT

j_gene: TRBJ2-7
v_gene: TRBV14
d_gene: -
abundance: -
CDR3aa: CASSPANPYEQYF
CDR3nt: TGTGCCAGCAGTCCTGCGAACCCGTACGAGCAGTACTTC

j_gene: TRBJ1-6
v_gene: TRBV7-2
d_gene: TRBD1
abundance: many
CDR3aa: CASSLGIQGARNSPLHF
CDR3nt: TGTGCCAGCAGCTTAGGGATTCAGGGGGCGAGGAATTCACCCCTCCACTTT

j_gene: TRBJ1-2
v_gene: TRBV29-1
d_gene: -
abundance: -
CDR3aa: CSVEGLDSYGYTF
CDR3nt: TGCAGCGTTGAAGGTCTAGACAGCTATGGCTACACCTTC

j_gene: TRBJ2-5
v_gene: TRBV12-3/TRBV12-4
d_gene: -
abundance: many
CDR3aa: CATKRQGLGETQYF
CDR3nt: TGTGCCACCAAAAGGCAGGGTCTCGGAGAGACCCAGTACTTC

j_gene: TRBJ2-7
v_gene: TRBV7-2
d_gene: TRBD1
abundance: few
CDR3aa: CASSLGPGQGTYEQYF
CDR3nt: TGTGCCAGCAGCTTAGGCCCGGGACAGGGGACCTACGAGCAGTACTTC

j_gene: TRBJ2-7
v_gene: TRBV4-2
d_gene: -
abundance: many
CDR3aa: CASSQDFGSGYEQYF
CDR3nt: TGTGCCAGCAGCCAAGATTTCGGATCTGGTTACGAGCAGTACTTC

j_gene: TRBJ2-2
v_gene: TRBV12-3/TRBV12-4
d_gene: -
abundance: many
CDR3aa: CASSLNPQGTGELFF
CDR3nt: TGTGCCAGCAGTTTGAATCCTCAAGGGACCGGGGAGCTGTTTTTT

j_gene: TRBJ2-1
v_gene: TRBV5-6
d_gene: TRBD1
abundance: few
CDR3aa: CASSPTGTVSYNEQFF
CDR3nt: TGTGCCAGCAGCCCAACCGGGACAGTTTCCTACAATGAGCAGTTCTTC

j_gene: TRBJ1-5
v_gene: TRBV20-1
d_gene: -
abundance: -
CDR3aa: CSARDWNQPQHF
CDR3nt: TGCAGTGCTAGGGACTGGAATCAGCCCCAGCATTTT

j_gene: TRBJ2-5
v_gene: TRBV5-6
d_gene: TRBD1
abundance: many
CDR3aa: CASSLDPGQFQETQYF
CDR3nt: TGTGCCAGCAGCTTGGATCCGGGACAGTTCCAAGAGACCCAGTACTTC

j_gene: TRBJ2-7
v_gene: TRBV4-2
d_gene: -
abundance: -
CDR3aa: CASSQVQGKDYEQYF
CDR3nt: TGTGCCAGCAGCCAAGTGCAGGGTAAAGACTACGAGCAGTACTTC

j_gene: TRBJ1-1
v_gene: TRBV19
d_gene: -
abundance: few
CDR3aa: CASRKGPGVTEAFF
CDR3nt: TGTGCCAGTAGAAAGGGGCCCGGGGTCACTGAAGCTTTCTTT

j_gene: TRBJ2-4
v_gene: TRBV7-2
d_gene: -
abundance: many
CDR3aa: CASSRSTAGIQYF
CDR3nt: TGTGCCAGCAGTCGATCTACCGCCGGGATTCAGTACTTC

j_gene: TRBJ2-7
v_gene: TRBV5-1
d_gene: -
abundance: many
CDR3aa: CASSSFSQGRDEQYF
CDR3nt: TGCGCCAGCAGCTCTTTCTCACAGGGGAGGGACGAGCAGTACTTC

j_gene: TRBJ2-7
v_gene: TRBV29-1
d_gene: -
abundance: many
CDR3aa: CSVKSGTPYEQYF
CDR3nt: TGCAGCGTTAAATCGGGGACCCCATACGAGCAGTACTTC

j_gene: TRBJ1-1
v_gene: TRBV2
d_gene: -
abundance: -
CDR3aa: CASSDQSNTEAYF
CDR3nt: TGTGCCAGCAGTGACCAGTCTAACACTGAAGCTTACTTT

j_gene: TRBJ1-4
v_gene: TRBV9
d_gene: -
abundance: many
CDR3aa: CASSVGVTPNEKLFF
CDR3nt: TGTGCCAGCAGCGTAGGGGTGACACCTAATGAAAAACTGTTTTTT

j_gene: TRBJ2-1
v_gene: TRBV12-3/TRBV12-4
d_gene: -
abundance: many
CDR3aa: CASSKTGGGYNEQFF
CDR3nt: TGTGCCAGCAGTAAGACAGGTGGGGGGTACAATGAGCAGTTCTTC

j_gene: TRBJ2-1
v_gene: TRBV7-9
d_gene: TRBD2
abundance: many
CDR3aa: CASSETSGGFNEQFF
CDR3nt: TGTGCCAGCAGCGAGACTAGCGGGGGGTTCAATGAGCAGTTCTTC

j_gene: TRBJ2-3
v_gene: TRBV9
d_gene: -
abundance: many
CDR3aa: CASSADGTDTQYF
CDR3nt: TGTGCCAGCAGCGCAGATGGCACAGATACGCAGTATTTT

j_gene: TRBJ2-1
v_gene: TRBV7-3
d_gene: TRBD2
abundance: many
CDR3aa: CASSSPSVGGAYNEQFF
CDR3nt: TGTGCCAGCAGCTCTCCTTCTGTCGGGGGGGCCTACAATGAGCAGTTCTTC

j_gene: TRBJ1-2
v_gene: TRBV20-1
d_gene: -
abundance: -
CDR3aa: CSAMGPPPNYGYTF
CDR3nt: TGCAGTGCTATGGGACCGCCGCCTAACTATGGCTACACCTTC

j_gene: TRBJ2-3
v_gene: TRBV5-3
d_gene: TRBD2
abundance: -
CDR3aa: CARSLRSGGTDTQYF
CDR3nt: TGTGCCAGAAGCTTACGTAGCGGGGGGACAGATACGCAGTATTTT

j_gene: TRBJ2-2
v_gene: TRBV7-3
d_gene: TRBD1
abundance: many
CDR3aa: CASSPGQGTTGELFF
CDR3nt: TGTGCCAGCAGCCCGGGACAGGGGACCACCGGGGAGCTGTTTTTT

j_gene: TRBJ2-5
v_gene: TRBV5-6
d_gene: -
abundance: many
CDR3aa: CASSDRSGLQETQYF
CDR3nt: TGTGCCAGCAGCGATAGGTCGGGGTTACAAGAGACCCAGTACTTC

j_gene: TRBJ2-7
v_gene: TRBV5-1
d_gene: -
abundance: few
CDR3aa: CASSLLDSVIYEQYF
CDR3nt: TGCGCCAGCAGCTTGTTAGACTCCGTGATATACGAGCAGTACTTC

j_gene: TRBJ1-5
v_gene: TRBV5-1
d_gene: -
abundance: -
CDR3aa: CASSLDLNQPQHF
CDR3nt: TGCGCCAGCAGCTTGGATCTTAATCAGCCCCAGCATTTT

j_gene: TRBJ2-2
v_gene: TRBV7-7
d_gene: TRBD2
abundance: -
CDR3aa: CASSLGMTSGGPSTGELFF
CDR3nt: TGTGCTAGCAGCTTAGGAATGACTAGCGGGGGGCCGAGCACCGGGGAGCTGTTTTTT

j_gene: TRBJ2-7
v_gene: TRBV2
d_gene: -
abundance: many
CDR3aa: CASNLNYEQYF
CDR3nt: TGTGCCAGCAACCTCAACTACGAGCAGTACTTC